The next 3 T cell receptor beta chains were all read from a single sample in a study of naive and memory T cell subsets. The beta constant-region primer was an equimolar mix of two oligonucleotides covering TRBC1 and TRBC2. The ligated cDNA underwent four PCR rounds using SP2 and nested alpha and beta constant-region primers. One entry per CDR3 protein results from TCRdb running MiXCR on the UMI-ligation and nested PCR reads. The data show approximately 80,000 distinct CDR3 sequences, over 9% seen once. Sequenced input: naive CD8+ T cells from blood. The receptors originated from a human donor in good health.

This clonotype was detected many times. Written as DNA, the CDR3 is TGCAGTGCTAGGGGCGGCTGGCAAGAGACCCAGTACTTC. Amino acid sequence: CSARGGWQETQYF. The genes are TRBV20-1 and TRBJ2-5; no clear D. V lost 3 bases to trimming and J lost 2 bases, with 10 bases between them. CDR3 size: 13 residues. CDR1 is DFQATT and CDR2 is SNEGSKA in the germline V gene (reference sequence).

This clonotype was observed a few times. At one end, the junction sequence differs from germline, possibly due to a read error. V gene TRBV3-1 combines with J gene TRBJ2-7; 13 bases match TRBD2. From germline, CDR1 is LGHDT and CDR2 YNNKEL (reference sequence). This CDR3 region has 15 residues. CDR3 region: CASSQKLGLAGYLAF. The CDR3 bases are TGTGCCAGCAGCCAAAAGCTGGGACTAGCGGGATACCTAGCTTTC.

The chain links TRBV29-1 to TRBJ2-2; D could derive from TRBD1 or TRBD2 (5 bases each). Germline-derived CDR1 and CDR2 are SQVTM and ANQGSEA. The CDR3 totals 15 residues. V lost 3 bases and J 2 bases, leaving 13 bases between the germline ends. The CDR3 protein is CSVDGAEDNTGELFF. The CDR3 bases are TGCAGCGTTGACGGGGCGGAGGATAACACCGGGGAGCTGTTTTTT.